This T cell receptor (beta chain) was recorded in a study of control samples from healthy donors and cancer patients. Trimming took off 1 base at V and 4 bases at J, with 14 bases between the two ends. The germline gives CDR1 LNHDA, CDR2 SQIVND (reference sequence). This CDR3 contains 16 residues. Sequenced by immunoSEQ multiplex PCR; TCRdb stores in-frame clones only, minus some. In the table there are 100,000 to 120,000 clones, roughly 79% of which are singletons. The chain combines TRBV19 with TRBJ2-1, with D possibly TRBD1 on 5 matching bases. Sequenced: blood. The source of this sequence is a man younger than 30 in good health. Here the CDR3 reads CASSIGDRHTYNEQFF. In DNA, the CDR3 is TGTGCCAGTAGTATAGGAGACAGACATACTTACAATGAGCAGTTCTTC.